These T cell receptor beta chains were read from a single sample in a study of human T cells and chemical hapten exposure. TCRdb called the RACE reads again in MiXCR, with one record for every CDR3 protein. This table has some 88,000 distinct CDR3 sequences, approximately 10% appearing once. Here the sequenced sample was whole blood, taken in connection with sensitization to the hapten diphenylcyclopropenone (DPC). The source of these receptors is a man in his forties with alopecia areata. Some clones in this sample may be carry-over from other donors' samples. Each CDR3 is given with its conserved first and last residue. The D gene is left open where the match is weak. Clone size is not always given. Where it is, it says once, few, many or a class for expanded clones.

DNA: TGTGCCAGCAGTCCTGGGACTAGCGGGAGGGTTTTACCCCATGAGCAGTTCTTC
CDR3: CASSPGTSGRVLPHEQFF
length: 18
V: TRBV12-3/TRBV12-4
D: TRBD2
size: -
J: TRBJ2-1

DNA: TGTGCCAGCAGTTTCGGGGGGCCGACTGGCTACACCTTC
CDR3: CASSFGGPTGYTF
length: 13
V: TRBV27
D: -
size: few
J: TRBJ1-2

DNA: TGCGCCAGCAGGGCAGCTGGGAAGGAGGACGAGCAGTACTTC
CDR3: CASRAAGKEDEQYF
length: 14
V: TRBV5-1
D: -
size: -
J: TRBJ2-7

DNA: TGCGCCAGCCAGTTGGGCGATACGCAGTATTTT
CDR3: CASQLGDTQYF
length: 11
V: TRBV23-1
D: -
size: -
J: TRBJ2-3

DNA: TGTGCCAGCAGCTTGGTGCAGGGAAGCACAGATACGCAGTATTTT
CDR3: CASSLVQGSTDTQYF
length: 15
V: TRBV5-5
D: -
size: few
J: TRBJ2-3

DNA: TGTGCCAGCAGCTTAACGGGACAGGGAGGCAATCAGCCCCAGCATTTT
CDR3: CASSLTGQGGNQPQHF
length: 16
V: TRBV5-4
D: TRBD1
size: -
J: TRBJ1-5

DNA: TGTGCCAGCAGCCCTAGGACTAGCGGGAGAGGGGACATTCAGTACTTC
CDR3: CASSPRTSGRGDIQYF
length: 16
V: TRBV3-1
D: TRBD2
size: medium-sized
J: TRBJ2-4

DNA: TGCAGCGTCTTAAGGGGGGTTGAAGCTTTCTTT
CDR3: CSVLRGVEAFF
length: 11
V: TRBV29-1
D: -
size: -
J: TRBJ1-1

DNA: TGCAGCGTTAAAGGGACAGGGGTCACCCCGAACACTGAAGCTTTCTTT
CDR3: CSVKGTGVTPNTEAFF
length: 16
V: TRBV29-1
D: TRBD1
size: -
J: TRBJ1-1

DNA: TGCAGTGCGGGAAGGGGCAGGGACCAGCCCCAGCATTTT
CDR3: CSAGRGRDQPQHF
length: 13
V: TRBV20-1
D: -
size: -
J: TRBJ1-5

DNA: TGTGCCAGCAGCTTACTCCTAGCACCCTCCACAGATACGCAGTATTTT
CDR3: CASSLLLAPSTDTQYF
length: 16
V: TRBV5-5
D: -
size: -
J: TRBJ2-3

DNA: TGTGCCAGTAGTATTGGTCTAGCCCACAATGAGCAGTTCTTC
CDR3: CASSIGLAHNEQFF
length: 14
V: TRBV19
D: -
size: many
J: TRBJ2-1

DNA: TGTGCCACCAGTGATTTCAGGGCCGGAGTCGGAGATACGCAGTATTTT
CDR3: CATSDFRAGVGDTQYF
length: 16
V: TRBV24-1
D: -
size: few
J: TRBJ2-3

DNA: TGCAGCGTTGGGACTCCCACTTACAATGAGCAGTTCTTC
CDR3: CSVGTPTYNEQFF
length: 13
V: TRBV29-1
D: -
size: -
J: TRBJ2-1

DNA: TGTGCCAGCAGCTTAGGTCTAACGTCGTGGGACTATGGCTACACCTTC
CDR3: CASSLGLTSWDYGYTF
length: 16
V: TRBV11-2
D: -
size: many
J: TRBJ1-2

DNA: TGTGCCTCCGGGGGGCCCAACTATGGCTACACCTTC
CDR3: CASGGPNYGYTF
length: 12
V: TRBV24-1
D: -
size: few
J: TRBJ1-2

DNA: TGTGCCAGCAGCTTACAGAGACTAGCGCCATTAAAGACGCAGTATTTT
CDR3: CASSLQRLAPLKTQYF
length: 16
V: TRBV11-3
D: TRBD2
size: -
J: TRBJ2-3

DNA: TGTGCCAGCAGTTCCAGCTCCGAGGGCTACACCTTC
CDR3: CASSSSSEGYTF
length: 12
V: TRBV6-6
D: -
size: -
J: TRBJ1-2

DNA: TGCAGTGCACCGGACAGGGGGCAGGGGAATGAAAAACTGTTTTTT
CDR3: CSAPDRGQGNEKLFF
length: 15
V: TRBV20-1
D: TRBD1
size: many
J: TRBJ1-4

DNA: TGTGCCACCGAGGCGCAGGGTAATACTGAAGCTTTCTTT
CDR3: CATEAQGNTEAFF
length: 13
V: TRBV2
D: -
size: -
J: TRBJ1-1

DNA: TGTGCCAGCAGTTACGACAGCCGACTCTCTGGAAACACCATATATTTT
CDR3: CASSYDSRLSGNTIYF
length: 16
V: TRBV6-5
D: -
size: -
J: TRBJ1-3

DNA: TGCAGTGCTCGCCGGGTGGCAACCTACGAGCAGTACTTC
CDR3: CSARRVATYEQYF
length: 13
V: TRBV20-1
D: -
size: few
J: TRBJ2-7

DNA: TGTGCCAGCAGCGGAGACAGTTTTGCTAATGAAAAACTGTTTTTT
CDR3: CASSGDSFANEKLFF
length: 15
V: TRBV7-9
D: -
size: few
J: TRBJ1-4

DNA: TGTGCCAGCAGCCAGCAAACCTACGAGCAGTACTTC
CDR3: CASSQQTYEQYF
length: 12
V: TRBV6-2/TRBV6-3
D: -
size: -
J: TRBJ2-7

DNA: TGCGCCAGCAGCCCGGGGACTAGCGGGAGTTCACATACGCAGTATTTT
CDR3: CASSPGTSGSSHTQYF
length: 16
V: TRBV5-1
D: TRBD2
size: -
J: TRBJ2-3

DNA: TGTGCCAGCGGTGACAGGGGGCTTATTGAAGCTTTCTTT
CDR3: CASGDRGLIEAFF
length: 13
V: TRBV27
D: TRBD1
size: few
J: TRBJ1-1

DNA: TGTGCCAGCAGCTTAACCCCGACAGCGGCGGAGACCCAGTACTTC
CDR3: CASSLTPTAAETQYF
length: 15
V: TRBV7-9
D: -
size: many
J: TRBJ2-5

DNA: TGCAGTGCCCCACCCACAGGGGGCCACGAGCAGTACTTC
CDR3: CSAPPTGGHEQYF
length: 13
V: TRBV20-1
D: TRBD1
size: -
J: TRBJ2-7

DNA: TGTGCCAGCAGCCAAGTGCTAATCTACGAGCAGTACTTC
CDR3: CASSQVLIYEQYF
length: 13
V: TRBV14
D: -
size: -
J: TRBJ2-7

DNA: TGTGCCAGCAGTCAAGCGGGGCTCGGGGATACGCAGTATTTT
CDR3: CASSQAGLGDTQYF
length: 14
V: TRBV12-3/TRBV12-4
D: TRBD2
size: few
J: TRBJ2-3

DNA: TGTGCCACCAGTGAGTCGGACAGGGGGTCTGGCTACACCTTC
CDR3: CATSESDRGSGYTF
length: 14
V: TRBV24-1
D: TRBD1
size: few
J: TRBJ1-2

DNA: TGTGCCAGCAGCACCGGGACACTTAATGAAAAACTGTTTTTT
CDR3: CASSTGTLNEKLFF
length: 14
V: TRBV12-3/TRBV12-4
D: -
size: many
J: TRBJ1-4